Listed below are T cell receptor beta chains from one sample, sequenced in a study of CD4 T cells in relation to SARS-CoV-2 and coronaviruses. Measured with immunoSEQ multiplex PCR; TCRdb has only the in-frame clones, and not every one. Counted here are about 29,000 clones, around 80% occurring once; the ten biggest clones make up roughly 14%. No cognate antigen is known for these TCRs. Sequencing was carried out using CD4+ T cells from PBMCs, cultured in vitro. These receptors were obtained from a human donor in good health. The CDR3 runs from the conserved cysteine through the conserved F or W. D genes are given only for firm matches. Expanded clones get a size class; other rows say once, few or many, or leave the size out.

TRBJ2-3 | . | TRBV19 | . | TGTGCCAGTAGTGACCGGGACTCGCAAGGAGATACGCAGTATTTT | CASSDRDSQGDTQYF
TRBJ2-1 | . | TRBV11-3 | TRBD2 | TGTGCCAGCAGCTCCTCTAGACTAGCGGGAGGGCTAGGGAATGAGCAGTTCTTC | CASSSSRLAGGLGNEQFF
TRBJ1-3 | . | TRBV7-2 | . | TGTGCCAGCAGCTTCGGACTATCTGGAAACACCATATATTTT | CASSFGLSGNTIYF
TRBJ1-5 | . | TRBV6-5 | . | TGTGCCAGCGGTTCGAGGGGGAGCAATCAGCCCCAGCATTTT | CASGSRGSNQPQHF
TRBJ2-5 | . | TRBV13 | . | TGTGCCAGCAGCTTATTTGTGACAGCCTCCCAAGAGACCCAGTACTTC | CASSLFVTASQETQYF
TRBJ2-5 | once | TRBV7-2 | TRBD1 | TGTGCCAGCAGGACAGGGGAGACCCAGTACTTC | CASRTGETQYF
TRBJ2-2 | once | TRBV14 | . | TGTGCCAGCAGCCAGATAACACCCTTCGCGGGGGAGCTGTTTTTT | CASSQITPFAGELFF
TRBJ2-5 | . | TRBV25-1 | . | TGTGCCAGCAGTACTTCACAAGAGACCCAGTACTTC | CASSTSQETQYF
TRBJ2-5 | . | TRBV3-1/TRBV3-2 | TRBD2 | TGTGCCAGCAGCCCCGGGACTAGCGGGGAGACCCAGTACTTC | CASSPGTSGETQYF
TRBJ1-4 | . | TRBV11-3 | TRBD1 | TGTGCCAGCAGCTTAACAGGGGGGGAAAAACTGTTTTTT | CASSLTGGEKLFF
TRBJ1-2 | few | TRBV11-2 | TRBD1 | TGTGCCAGCAGCTTAGCTGGGGGGACAGGGTCTAACTATGGCTACACCTTC | CASSLAGGTGSNYGYTF
TRBJ2-1 | . | TRBV2 | TRBD2 | TGTGCCAGCAGCCTCACTAGCGGGGACTACAATGAGCAGTTCTTC | CASSLTSGDYNEQFF
TRBJ2-1 | . | TRBV9 | TRBD2 | TGTGCCAGCAGCGTAGGGACTAGCGACTACTACAATGAGCAGTTCTTC | CASSVGTSDYYNEQFF
TRBJ2-1 | once | TRBV10-2 | TRBD2 | TGCGCCAGCAGCCCGAGGACTAGCCACAATGAGCAGTTCTTC | CASSPRTSHNEQFF
TRBJ2-7 | . | TRBV9 | TRBD2 | TGTGCCAGCAGCGTAGGGGGGAGGGAGGAGCAGTACTTC | CASSVGGREEQYF
TRBJ2-1 | . | TRBV6-5 | TRBD1 | TGTGCCAGCAGTCCGGGACAGCGTGCGCAGTTCTTC | CASSPGQRAQFF
TRBJ1-5 | . | TRBV6-5 | . | TGTGCCAGCAGTTACTCATCGGATCAGCCCCAGCATTTT | CASSYSSDQPQHF
TRBJ2-2 | . | TRBV9 | TRBD2 | TGTGCCAGCAGCGGGGGGACCCCGGGACTAGCGGGAGGAAGGGGCACCGGGGAGCTGTTTTTT | CASSGGTPGLAGGRGTGELFF
TRBJ1-2 | . | TRBV6-1 | . | TGTGCCAGCAGTGAGTTCGGGCAGGGGCCCCACTATGGCTACACCTTC | CASSEFGQGPHYGYTF
TRBJ2-7 | . | TRBV10-3 | TRBD1 | TGTGCCATCAGTGAGCCCAGACAGGGGGCTGGCGAGCAGTACTTC | CAISEPRQGAGEQYF
TRBJ1-4 | . | TRBV9 | . | TGTGCCAGCAGCATACAGGGTCATAATGAAAAACTGTTTTTT | CASSIQGHNEKLFF
TRBJ2-7 | . | TRBV18 | TRBD1 | TGTGCCAGCTCACCAGGACAGGGCCCCTACGAGCAGTACTTC | CASSPGQGPYEQYF
TRBJ1-1 | . | TRBV7-9 | . | TGTGCCAGCAGCTTAGTCTCGGGGGGGAACACTGAAGCTTTCTTT | CASSLVSGGNTEAFF
TRBJ2-7 | . | TRBV18 | TRBD1 | TGTGCCAGCTCCCCAAACCCCGGACAGGTTCAGGGCTTC | CASSPNPGQVQGF
TRBJ2-2 | . | TRBV5-4 | TRBD2 | TGTGCCAGCAGCTTCGCTGGGGGGGGTATCGGGGAGCTGTTTTTT | CASSFAGGGIGELFF
TRBJ2-5 | . | TRBV5-1 | TRBD2 | TGCGCCAGCAGCTTGGGTCTAGCGGGAGGAGGTGAGACCCAGTACTTC | CASSLGLAGGGETQYF
TRBJ1-3 | once | TRBV7-6 | . | TGTGCCAGCAGCTTACGAGCGGCTAAGTGGAGCCTTGGAGGAAACACCATATATTTT | CASSLRAAKWSLGGNTIYF
TRBJ2-5 | once | TRBV4-3 | TRBD2 | TGCGCCAGCAGCCTTACTAGCGGGGGGCTGGGGGAGACCCAGTACTTC | CASSLTSGGLGETQYF
TRBJ1-1 | . | TRBV5-4 | . | TGTGCCAGCAGCTTGGGAGGGGGGGCGGACACTGAAGCTTTCTTT | CASSLGGGADTEAFF
TRBJ1-2 | . | TRBV5-6 | . | TGTGCCAGCAGCTTACAGGGTATAGATGGCTACACCTTC | CASSLQGIDGYTF
TRBJ2-7 | once | TRBV5-1 | . | TGCGCCAGCAGCTTGGCTATCTCCTACGAGCAGTACTTC | CASSLAISYEQYF
TRBJ1-3 | . | TRBV3-1/TRBV3-2 | . | TGTGCCAGCAGCCAAGGGGGGGGGCCTGGAAACACCATATATTTT | CASSQGGGPGNTIYF
TRBJ1-3 | . | TRBV11-3 | . | TGTGCCAGCAGCCACCCCCGTAAACCAAAACACCCAGACAAAGGAAACACCATATATTTT | CASSHPRKPKHPDKGNTIYF
TRBJ2-2 | few | TRBV7-9 | TRBD1 | TGTGCCAGCAGCTTAGGGGACAGGTCCTCCGGGGAGCTGTTTTTT | CASSLGDRSSGELFF
TRBJ2-6 | . | TRBV4-2 | TRBD2 | TGTGCCAGCAGCCAAGATCAGGTGGGAGGGGCGGGGGCCAACGTCCTGACTTTC | CASSQDQVGGAGANVLTF
TRBJ2-5 | . | TRBV19 | . | TGTGCCAGTAGTACCTCCCGAGGGTCGGAGACCCAGTACTTC | CASSTSRGSETQYF
TRBJ1-1 | few | TRBV7-8 | TRBD1 | TGTGCCAGCAGCTTAGGTGTTTACCGGGGACAGGGGAACACTGAAGCTTTCTTT | CASSLGVYRGQGNTEAFF
TRBJ2-2 | . | TRBV7-3 | TRBD2 | TGTGCCAGCAGCTCCCCCGGACTAGCGGGGGACACATCCGGGGAGCTGTTTTTT | CASSSPGLAGDTSGELFF
TRBJ1-2 | few | TRBV3-1/TRBV3-2 | TRBD1 | TGTGCCAGCAGGACGACAGGGGCTAACTATGGCTACACCTTC | CASRTTGANYGYTF
TRBJ2-7 | . | TRBV5-1 | . | TGCGCCAGCAGCTGGACCCTTGGAGGGGGAGGCTACGAGCAGTACTTC | CASSWTLGGGGYEQYF
TRBJ1-1 | few | TRBV27 | TRBD1 | TGTGCCAGCAGCCCCGGACAGGGGGGCACTGAAGCTTTCTTT | CASSPGQGGTEAFF
TRBJ2-3 | . | TRBV29-1 | TRBD1 | TGCAGCGTTGAAAAGGGGGCAAGCACAGATACGCAGTATTTT | CSVEKGASTDTQYF
TRBJ2-2 | . | TRBV7-9 | . | TGTGCCAGCGGACCCCATGGAGGGGAGCTGTTTTTT | CASGPHGGELFF
TRBJ2-3 | few | TRBV7-8 | TRBD2 | TGTGCCAGCAGCTTAGGCACGACTAGCTTTTGGACAGATACGCAGTATTTT | CASSLGTTSFWTDTQYF
TRBJ2-3 | . | TRBV7-6 | . | TGTGCCAGCAGCTCCCGTCCTAACCGGGTCACAGATACGCAGTATTTT | CASSSRPNRVTDTQYF
TRBJ1-5 | . | TRBV21-1 | . | TGTGCCAGCAGCATTCCCCAGGGGAAGCATTTT | CASSIPQGKHF
TRBJ2-7 | . | TRBV6-2/TRBV6-3 | TRBD1 | TGTGCCAGCAGTTACCCGACAGGGGCCCGCCTAGAGCAGTACTTC | CASSYPTGARLEQYF
TRBJ1-3 | medium-sized | TRBV18 | . | TGTGCCAGCTCCGCTCGGGACATTAGAGCCGGAAACACCATATATTTT | CASSARDIRAGNTIYF
TRBJ1-2 | few | TRBV4-2 | . | TGTGCCAGCAGCCAAGAGGTCGGACCGACCAACTATGGCTACACCTTC | CASSQEVGPTNYGYTF
TRBJ1-2 | few | TRBV3-1/TRBV3-2 | TRBD1 | TGTGCCAGCAGCCTATCGGACAGGCGAGCGTACACCTTC | CASSLSDRRAYTF
TRBJ1-4 | . | TRBV10-2 | . | TGCGCCAGCAGTGATTCTTCGTTAATAGTGGGGGGCCCTGAAAAACTGTTTTTT | CASSDSSLIVGGPEKLFF
TRBJ1-1 | . | TRBV28 | . | TGTGCCAGCAGCCCCCCCGTTATTGGGGGGAACACTGAAGCTTTCTTT | CASSPPVIGGNTEAFF
TRBJ2-4 | . | TRBV5-4 | TRBD1 | TGTGCCAGCCGTAAGGATGGTACAGGGGGCCGGGGCAAAAACATTCAGTACTTC | CASRKDGTGGRGKNIQYF
TRBJ2-3 | . | TRBV12-1 | . | TGTGCCAGCAGCCCCACGGCGGGGCAGGGAGGAACGTGTAGCACAGATACGCAGTATTTT | CASSPTAGQGGTCSTDTQYF
TRBJ2-1 | . | TRBV5-6 | TRBD2 | TGTGCCAGCAGCGCGGGACTAGCGGACTACAATGAGCAGTTCTTC | CASSAGLADYNEQFF